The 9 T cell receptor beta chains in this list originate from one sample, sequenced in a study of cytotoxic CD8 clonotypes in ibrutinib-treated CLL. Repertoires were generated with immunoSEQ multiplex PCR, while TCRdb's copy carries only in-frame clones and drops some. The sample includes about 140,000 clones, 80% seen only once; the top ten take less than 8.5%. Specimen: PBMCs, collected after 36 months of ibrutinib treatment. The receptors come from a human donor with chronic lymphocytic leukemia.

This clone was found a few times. The CDR3 sequence is CASSFQGRDTIYF. CDR3 coding DNA: TGTGCCAGCAGCTTTCAGGGCCGGGACACCATATATTTT. V usage is TRBV5-4 and J usage is TRBJ1-3; a possible D gene is TRBD1 (5 bases). From germline, CDR1 is SGHNT and CDR2 YYREEE (reference sequence). V was trimmed by 2 bases and J by 8 bases, leaving 11 bases between them. The CDR3 spans 13 residues.

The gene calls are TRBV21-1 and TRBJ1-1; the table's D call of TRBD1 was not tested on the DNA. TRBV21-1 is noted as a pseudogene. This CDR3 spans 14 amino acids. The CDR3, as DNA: TGTGCCAGCAGCAATGAGACAGGGGGGTCTGAAGCTTTCTTT. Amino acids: CASSNETGGSEAFF.

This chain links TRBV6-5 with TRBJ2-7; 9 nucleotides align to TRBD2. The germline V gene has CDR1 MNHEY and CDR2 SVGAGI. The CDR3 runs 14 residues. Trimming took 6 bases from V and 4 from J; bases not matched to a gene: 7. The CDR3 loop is CASSRRREGYEQYF. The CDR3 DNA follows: TGTGCCAGCAGCCGACGGCGGGAGGGTTACGAGCAGTACTTC.

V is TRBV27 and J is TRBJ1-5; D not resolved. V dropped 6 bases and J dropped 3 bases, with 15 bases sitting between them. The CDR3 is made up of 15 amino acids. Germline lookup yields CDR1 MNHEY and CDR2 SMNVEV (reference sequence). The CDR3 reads CASSPYGDSNQPQHF. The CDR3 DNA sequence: TGTGCCAGCAGCCCCTACGGGGATTCCAATCAGCCCCAGCATTTT.

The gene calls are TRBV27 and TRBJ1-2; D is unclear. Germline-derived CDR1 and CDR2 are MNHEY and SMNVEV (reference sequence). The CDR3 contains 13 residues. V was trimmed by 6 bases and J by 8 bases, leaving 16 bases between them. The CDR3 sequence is CASSPIGKRGYTF. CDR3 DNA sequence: TGTGCCAGCAGCCCTATCGGGAAGCGGGGCTACACCTTC.

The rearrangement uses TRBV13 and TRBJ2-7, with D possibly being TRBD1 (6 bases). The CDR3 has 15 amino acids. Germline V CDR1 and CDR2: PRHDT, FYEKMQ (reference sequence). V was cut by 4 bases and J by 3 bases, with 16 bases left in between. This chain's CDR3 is CASSSPDREGYEQYF. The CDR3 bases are TGTGCCAGCAGCTCGCCGGACAGAGAAGGCTACGAGCAGTACTTC.

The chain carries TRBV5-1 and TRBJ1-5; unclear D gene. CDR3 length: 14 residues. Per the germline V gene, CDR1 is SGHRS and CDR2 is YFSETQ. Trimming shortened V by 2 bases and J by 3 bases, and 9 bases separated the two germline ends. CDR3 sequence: CASSFDINNQPQHF. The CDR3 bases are TGCGCCAGCAGCTTTGACATAAACAATCAGCCCCAGCATTTT.

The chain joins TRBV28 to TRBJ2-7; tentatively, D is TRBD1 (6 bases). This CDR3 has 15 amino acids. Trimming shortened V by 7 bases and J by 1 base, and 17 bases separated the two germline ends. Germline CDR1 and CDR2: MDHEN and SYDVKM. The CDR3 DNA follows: TGTGCCAGCAAAACTGGGGGCTCAGGTTCCTACGAGCAGTACTTC. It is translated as CASKTGGSGSYEQYF.

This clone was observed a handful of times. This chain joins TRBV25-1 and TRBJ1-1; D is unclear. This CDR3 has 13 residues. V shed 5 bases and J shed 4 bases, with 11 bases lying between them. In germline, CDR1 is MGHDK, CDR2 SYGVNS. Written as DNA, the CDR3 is TGTGCCAGCAGTTGGGTCTTGGGCACTGAAGCTTTCTTT. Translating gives CASSWVLGTEAFF.